This section outlines one T cell receptor beta chain sequence together with its context. Its target is not known. These data are taken from a study of chemoradiotherapy in HPV16-positive cancers. Study-wide background: A couple of HPV16-positive patients' cells yielded candidate HPV-specific clones and common motifs. The study's findings and limits: Candidate HPV-specific clones and E7-related TCR motifs grew in tumor during treatment. Functional assays defining HPV-specific T cells used only a couple of HPV16-positive patients.

The assay was immunoSEQ multiplex PCR, and TCRdb's table has in-frame clones only and misses some. The sample shows 15,000 or so clones, approximately 90% of them seen only once. The germline CDR1 and CDR2 sequences are MDHEN and SYDVKM. The ends were cut back, 3 bases at V and 4 bases at J, with 15 bases in the middle. The CDR3 totals 15 residues. Repertoires were sampled repeatedly during chemoradiotherapy. This TCR came from a human donor with HPV-associated anogenital cancer. Sequencing used blood, obtained from a patient who underwent chemoradiotherapy. J is TRBJ1-2 and V is TRBV28; the D gene is possibly TRBD1 (5 bases). CDR3 amino acids: CASSLPGPESYGYTF. The CDR3 nucleotides are TGTGCCAGCAGTTTGCCGGGACCCGAATCCTATGGCTACACCTTC.